This TCR beta chain appears in the sequencing data of a study of blood T cell repertoires in COVID-19. Using immunoSEQ multiplex PCR, the repertoire was profiled, and TCRdb retains in-frame clones only, with some absent. The sample carries a few hundred thousand clones, more than 75% recorded once. CDR1 is SGHRS, CDR2 YFSETQ, per germline. Trimming cost V 5 bases and J 6 bases, with 17 bases left between them. The CDR3 sequence is 14 residues long. The clonotype was recovered from a man aged 45 to 65 with acute or convalescent COVID-19. Sequenced input: peripheral blood. V usage is TRBV5-1 and J usage is TRBJ1-2; no reliable D call. The DNA for the CDR3 is TGCGCCAGCAGGCCTTCCCCCGGGATCGATGGCTACACCTTC. Its protein is CASRPSPGIDGYTF. Looking up the rest from reference TRBV5-1 and TRBJ1-2 gives the full variable domain: KAGVTQTPRYLIKTRGQQVTLSCSPISGHRSVSWYQQTPGQGLQFLFEYFSETQRNKGNFPGRFSGRQFSNSRSEMNVSTLELGDSALYLCASRPSPGIDGYTFGSGTRLTVV.